The present TCR beta chain was sequenced within a study of T cell responses to AZD1222 COVID-19 vaccine. Second doses that came at about 4 or about 12 weeks were put together. Trimming at V came to 5 bases and at J to 2 bases, leaving 5 bases not matched to a gene. The CDR3 is made up of 15 amino acids. CDR1 SGHVS and CDR2 FQNEAQ come from the germline V gene. The study, taken as a whole, reports: Only five or six AZD1222 recipients were seropositive at baseline.

As regards this clone: Its specificity is not known.

Measured with immunoSEQ multiplex PCR; TCRdb has only the in-frame clones, and not every one. The sample yields about 85,000 clones, about 91% seen once. The V call is TRBV7-8, the J call TRBJ2-1; 8 bases are shared with TRBD1. Sample: peripheral blood, taken 28 days after the second AZD1222 dose. The receptor was derived from an adult who received the AZD1222 COVID-19 vaccine. In DNA, the CDR3 is TGTGCCAGCAGCACCCGGACAGGGACCTACAATGAGCAGTTCTTC. Protein product: CASSTRTGTYNEQFF.